In this sample, the clone carrying this T cell receptor beta chain turned up many times. Its target is unknown. Bulk tumor genomic DNA constituted the template, at 600 ng per sample. Doctors removed several biopsies from each primary tumor during surgery, keeping them far apart. The study cohort was described as untreated, and its members had newly diagnosed non-small cell lung cancer. They went on to have curative surgery. A first 10-cycle multiplex round used 32 V-gene and 13 J-gene primers on TCR beta CDR3. TCRdb analysed the multiplex PCR reads with MiXCR anew, one entry per CDR3 protein. The table includes some 7,100 distinct CDR3 sequences, around 20% detected once. The data belong to a study of immune heterogeneity within non-small cell lung tumors. At the level of the study: Of the tumors, a few were squamous cell, 9 to 11 non-squamous, and 1 not otherwise specified. Broader study findings: Clonotypes of T-cell receptor beta found at high frequency were largely distinct between individual patients.

This receptor was identified in a man aged 55 to 70 with non-small cell lung cancer. The material sequenced was lung tumor tissue.

CDR3 region: CASSEAGTSFNEQFF. In nucleotides, the CDR3 is TGTGCCAGCAGTGAAGCCGGGACTAGTTTCAATGAGCAGTTCTTC. The V call is TRBV6-1, the J call TRBJ2-1, with 8 bases that match TRBD2. Trimming cost V 0 bases and J 6 bases; bases outside gene matches: 4. Germline V lookup: CDR1 MNHNS, CDR2 SASEGT. The CDR3 totals 15 residues.